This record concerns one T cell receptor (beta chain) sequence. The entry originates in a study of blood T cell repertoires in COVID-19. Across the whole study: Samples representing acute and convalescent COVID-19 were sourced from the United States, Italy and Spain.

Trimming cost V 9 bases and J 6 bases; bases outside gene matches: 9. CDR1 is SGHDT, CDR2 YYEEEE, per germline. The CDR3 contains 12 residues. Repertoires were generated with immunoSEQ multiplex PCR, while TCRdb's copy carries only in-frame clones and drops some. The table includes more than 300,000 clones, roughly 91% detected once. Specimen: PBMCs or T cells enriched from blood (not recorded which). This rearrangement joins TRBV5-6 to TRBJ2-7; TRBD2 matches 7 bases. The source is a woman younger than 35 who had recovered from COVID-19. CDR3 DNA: TGTGCCAACGACCCGTCGGGGGGCGAGCAGTACTTC. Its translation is CANDPSGGEQYF. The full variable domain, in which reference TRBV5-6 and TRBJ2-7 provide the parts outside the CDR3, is DAGVTQSPTHLIKTRGQQVTLRCSPKSGHDTVSWYQQALGQGPQFIFQYYEEEERQRGNFPDRFSGHQFPNYSSELNVNALLLGDSALYLCANDPSGGEQYFGPGTRLTVT.